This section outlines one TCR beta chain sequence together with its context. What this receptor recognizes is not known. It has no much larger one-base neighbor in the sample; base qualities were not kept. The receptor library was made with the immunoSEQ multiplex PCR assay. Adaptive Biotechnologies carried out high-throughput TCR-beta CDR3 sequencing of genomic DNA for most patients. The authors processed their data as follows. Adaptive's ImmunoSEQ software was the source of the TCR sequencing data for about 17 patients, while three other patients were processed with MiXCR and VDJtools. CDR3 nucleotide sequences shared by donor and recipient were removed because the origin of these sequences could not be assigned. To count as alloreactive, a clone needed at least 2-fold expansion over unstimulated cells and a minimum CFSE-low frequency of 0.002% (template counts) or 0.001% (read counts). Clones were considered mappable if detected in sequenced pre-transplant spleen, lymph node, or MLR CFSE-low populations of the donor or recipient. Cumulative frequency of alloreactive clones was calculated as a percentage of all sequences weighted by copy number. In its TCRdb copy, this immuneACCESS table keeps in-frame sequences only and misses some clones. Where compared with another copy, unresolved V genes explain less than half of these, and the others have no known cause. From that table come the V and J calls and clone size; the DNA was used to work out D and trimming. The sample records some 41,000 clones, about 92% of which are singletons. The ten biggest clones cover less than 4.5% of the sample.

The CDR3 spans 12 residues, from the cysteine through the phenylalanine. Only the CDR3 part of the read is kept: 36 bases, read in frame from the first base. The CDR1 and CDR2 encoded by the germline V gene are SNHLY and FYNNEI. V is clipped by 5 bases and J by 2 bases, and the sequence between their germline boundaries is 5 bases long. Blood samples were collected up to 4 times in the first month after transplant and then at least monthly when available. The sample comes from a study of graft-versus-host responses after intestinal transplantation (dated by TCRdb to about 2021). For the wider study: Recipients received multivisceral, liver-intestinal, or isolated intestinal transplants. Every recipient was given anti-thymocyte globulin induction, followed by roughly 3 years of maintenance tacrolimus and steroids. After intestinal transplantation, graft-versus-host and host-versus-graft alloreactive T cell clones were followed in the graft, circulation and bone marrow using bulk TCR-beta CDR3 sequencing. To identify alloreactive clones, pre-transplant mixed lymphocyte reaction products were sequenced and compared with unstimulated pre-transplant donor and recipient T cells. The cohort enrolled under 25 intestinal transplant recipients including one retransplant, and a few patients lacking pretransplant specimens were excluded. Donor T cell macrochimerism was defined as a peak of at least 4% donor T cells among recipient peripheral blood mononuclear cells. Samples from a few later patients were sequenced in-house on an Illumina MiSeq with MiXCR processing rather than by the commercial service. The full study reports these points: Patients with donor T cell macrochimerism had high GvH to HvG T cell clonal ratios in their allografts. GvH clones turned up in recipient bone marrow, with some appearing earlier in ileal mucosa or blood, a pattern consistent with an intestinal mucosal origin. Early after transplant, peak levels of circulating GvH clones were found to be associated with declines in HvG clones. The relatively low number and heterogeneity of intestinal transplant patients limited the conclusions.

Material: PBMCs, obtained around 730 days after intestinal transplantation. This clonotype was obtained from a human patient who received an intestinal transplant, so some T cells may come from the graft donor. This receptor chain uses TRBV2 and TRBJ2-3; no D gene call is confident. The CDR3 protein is CASSRATDTQYF. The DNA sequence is TGTGCCAGCAGTCGTGCCACAGATACGCAGTATTTT.